A single sample is the source of the 10 T cell receptor beta chains below, sequenced in a study of CD8 T cells in Susac syndrome. A quantity of roughly 0.5 to 1 ug RNA underwent reverse transcription using random hexamers. Using its own MiXCR run on the immunoSEQ multiplex PCR reads, TCRdb lists one record per CDR3 protein. In the table there are about 200,000 distinct CDR3 sequences, roughly 96% of which are singletons. The material sequenced was CD4+ T cells from PBMCs. These receptors all come from a human donor in good health.

The chain recombines TRBV24-1 with TRBJ1-2; D remains ambiguous. The CDR3 sequence is 12 residues long. Germline V gives CDR1 KGHDR, CDR2 SFDVKD. Trimming took off 2 bases at V and 4 bases at J, with 4 bases between the two ends. CDR3 coding DNA: TGTGCCACCAGTGATTCTTCCTATGGCTACACCTTC. Translation gives CATSDSSYGYTF.

V gene TRBV24-1 combines with J gene TRBJ2-2, with D possibly matching TRBD1 (6 bases). V lost 3 bases and J lost 7, with 17 bases in between. The germline gives CDR1 KGHDR, CDR2 SFDVKD. This CDR3 is 16 amino acids long. The CDR3 here is CATSDPRGNGIGELFF. As DNA, the CDR3 is TGTGCCACCAGTGATCCCAGGGGAAATGGCATCGGGGAGCTGTTTTTT.

V and J are TRBV6-6 and TRBJ2-3, with 7 nucleotides matching TRBD2. Germline trimming cut 11 bases from V and 7 bases from J; bases unmatched to any gene: 6. The germline V gene has CDR1 MNHNY and CDR2 SVGAGI (reference sequence). The CDR3 has 11 amino acids. CDR3 in DNA: TGTGCCGCGGGAGTCGGGTATACGCAGTATTTT. This encodes CAAGVGYTQYF.

The chain joins TRBV3-1 to TRBJ2-1, with a possible D match to TRBD1 (6 bases). The CDR3 has 16 residues. V gave up 4 bases and J gave up 9 bases, with 22 bases separating them. The germline gives CDR1 LGHDT, CDR2 YNNKEL (reference sequence). The CDR3 DNA sequence: TGTGCCAGCAGCCTTCGTGGGGGCTTCGAGCTTGGTGAGCAGTTCTTC. Its protein product is CASSLRGGFELGEQFF.

The V and J genes are TRBV5-4 and TRBJ1-1, with D unresolved. Germline values: CDR1 SGHNT, CDR2 YYREEE (reference sequence). The CDR3 has 12 residues. The V and J ends lost 3 bases and 6 bases respectively, with 9 bases between them. CDR3 DNA sequence: TGTGCCAGCAGCTACGCCGGGTCTGAAGCTTTCTTT. Residues: CASSYAGSEAFF.

This clonotype has a single count. The V gene is TRBV29-1, the J gene TRBJ2-3; 9 nucleotides agree with TRBD2. Losses at the gene ends were 3 bases for V and 2 bases for J; bases not matched to a gene: 6. The CDR3 consists of 15 residues. In germline, CDR1 is SQVTM, CDR2 ANQGSEA. CDR3 region: CSVEGLAGPTDTQYF. Here the CDR3 DNA reads TGCAGCGTTGAGGGGCTAGCGGGACCCACAGATACGCAGTATTTT.

The V call is TRBV4-1, the J call TRBJ1-6; D is perhaps TRBD1 (5 bases). Germline CDR1 reads MGHRA; CDR2 reads YSYEKL. The V end lost 1 base, the J end lost 8 bases, and 12 bases lay between the germline ends. CDR3 length: 15 amino acids. The chain's CDR3 is CASSQVPGRDSPLHF. As DNA, the CDR3 is TGCGCCAGCAGCCAAGTGCCAGGGCGGGATTCACCCCTCCACTTT.

This chain uses TRBV10-3 with TRBJ2-7; D call uncertain. Trimming took off 7 bases at V and 3 bases at J, with 16 bases between the two ends. Germline loops: CDR1 ENHRY, CDR2 SYGVKD. This CDR3 has 14 amino acids. The CDR3 is CAIKAVGQSYEQYF. CDR3 sequence (DNA): TGTGCCATCAAGGCAGTAGGGCAGAGCTACGAGCAGTACTTC.

The CDR3 here is CASSVGLITYNEQFF. The CDR3 coding sequence is TGTGCCAGCAGCGTAGGGTTGATCACCTACAATGAGCAGTTCTTC. The rearrangement links TRBV9 to TRBJ2-1; D is unclear. Germline CDR1 reads SGDLS; CDR2 reads YYNGEE. Trimming removed 0 bases at V and 2 bases at J, with 9 bases between. This CDR3 comprises 15 residues. Filled out from reference TRBV9 and TRBJ2-1, the complete variable domain reads DSGVTQTPKHLITATGQRVTLRCSPRSGDLSVYWYQQSLDQGLQFLIQYYNGEERAKGNILERFSAQQFPDLHSELNLSSLELGDSALYFCASSVGLITYNEQFFGPGTRLTVL.

The J gene is TRBJ2-2, the V gene TRBV6-2 or TRBV6-3; 10 nucleotides line up with TRBD2. The V gene end was trimmed by 6 bases and the J gene end by 0 bases; junction bases not matched to a gene: 4. The CDR3 spans 16 residues. Per germline, CDR1 MNHEY and CDR2 SVGEGT. The CDR3 nucleotides are TGTGCCAGCAGAAGGACTAGCGGAACGAACACCGGGGAGCTGTTTTTT. This encodes CASRRTSGTNTGELFF.